This TCR beta chain was recovered during a study of blood T cell repertoires in COVID-19. The wider study: The study drew acute and convalescent COVID-19 samples from the United States, Italy and Spain. T cells, B-cell-depleted T cells, or PBMCs provided the cDNA or gDNA that served as material.

Method: immunoSEQ multiplex PCR; TCRdb's copy keeps in-frame clones and lacks some. This sample has about 34,000 clones, with 70% to 80% found just once. This clone has just one count. The source material was peripheral blood. The sequence was collected from a human donor in a cohort sampled during active COVID-19.

CDR3 sequence reads: CASSRFKGAQETQYF. The CDR3 DNA is TGTGCCAGCAGCCGCTTCAAGGGGGCACAAGAGACCCAGTACTTC. The chain carries TRBV14 and TRBJ2-5, with 7 bases aligning to TRBD1. V trimming: 4 bases; J trimming: 2 bases; junction bases outside the gene matches: 7. The CDR3 runs 15 residues. Per the germline V gene, CDR1 is SGHDN and CDR2 is FVKESK.